This record concerns one T cell receptor (beta chain) sequence. Ages ranged from 18 to 89 years, with residence in approximately 25 US areas. Recovery among Cohort 3 donors was established by two negative PCRs, clearance, or symptom resolution. The table came from immunoSEQ multiplex PCR; TCRdb's copy has only in-frame clones and leaves some out. The table lists around 200,000 clones, 85% to 90% of them singletons. These data originate in a study of blood T cell repertoires in COVID-19. For the study at large: There were acute and convalescent COVID-19 samples, and they came from the United States, Italy and Spain.

This CDR3 contains 18 residues. Germline V gene lookup returns CDR1 LNHDA and CDR2 SQIVND (reference sequence). Unmatched junction bases numbered 11, after V lost 4 bases and J lost 3 bases. The source material was PBMCs or T cells enriched from blood (not recorded which). The chain has TRBV19 and TRBJ2-1, with TRBD2 identical over 11 bases. The receptor was derived from a man aged 30-40 years who had recovered from COVID-19. CDR3 sequence: CASSKPSGRSGGYNEQFF. The CDR3 nucleotides are TGTGCCAGTAGTAAGCCTAGCGGGAGGTCAGGGGGCTACAATGAGCAGTTCTTC.